The source of this T cell receptor (beta chain) is a study of T cells after posttransplantation cyclophosphamide. The V segment lost 0 bases and the J segment 5 bases; nucleotides outside the gene matches: 3. Per germline, CDR1 ENHRY and CDR2 SYGVKD. The CDR3 runs 15 residues. The assay was immunoSEQ multiplex PCR, and TCRdb's table has in-frame clones only and misses some. The sample lists approximately 3,000 clones; around 81% were seen once. The clonotype comes from a woman in her sixties or seventies in good health, CMV-negative, and a related stem cell transplant donor. Sequencing was done on a sample of CD8+ T cells sorted from bone marrow. The rearrangement links TRBV10-3 to TRBJ2-2, with TRBD2 identical over 7 bases. The CDR3 DNA sequence: TGTGCCATCAGTGAGTCGGGGGGGACGACCGGGGAGCTGTTTTTT. Its protein product is CAISESGGTTGELFF.